The source of this T cell receptor (beta chain) is a study of T cells in Graves' hyperthyroidism and ophthalmopathy. Regions amplified from RNA transcripts were the TCR beta CDR3 regions. Carried out on the TCR CDR3, a first-round RT-PCR used the HTBI primer set. TCRdb re-called the multiplex PCR reads with MiXCR, one entry per CDR3 protein. This sample has around 290,000 distinct CDR3 sequences, with approximately 17% found just once. Sequencing used blood. This clonotype was obtained from a woman aged 60-75 years with Graves' ophthalmopathy.

The CDR3 here is CSARDTTGVATEAFF. As DNA, the CDR3 is TGCAGTGCTAGAGATACGACAGGGGTCGCGACTGAAGCTTTCTTT. The chain links TRBV20-1 to TRBJ1-1; 8 nucleotides align to TRBD1. The CDR3 covers 15 residues. The V segment lost 0 bases and the J segment 5 bases; nucleotides outside the gene matches: 8. The germline V gene encodes CDR1 DFQATT and CDR2 SNEGSKA (reference sequence).